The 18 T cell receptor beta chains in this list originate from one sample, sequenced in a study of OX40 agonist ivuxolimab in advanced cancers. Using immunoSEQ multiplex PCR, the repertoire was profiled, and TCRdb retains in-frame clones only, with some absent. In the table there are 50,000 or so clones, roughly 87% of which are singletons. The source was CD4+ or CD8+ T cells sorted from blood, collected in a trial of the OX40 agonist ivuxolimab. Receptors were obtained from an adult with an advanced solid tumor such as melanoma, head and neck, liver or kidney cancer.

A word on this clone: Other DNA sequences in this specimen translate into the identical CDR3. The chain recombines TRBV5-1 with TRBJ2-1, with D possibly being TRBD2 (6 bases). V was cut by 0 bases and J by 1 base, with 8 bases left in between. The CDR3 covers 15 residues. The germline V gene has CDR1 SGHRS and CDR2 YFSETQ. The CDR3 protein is CASSLDGGSYNEQFF. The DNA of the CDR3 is TGCGCCAGCAGCTTGGATGGGGGGTCCTACAATGAGCAGTTCTTC.

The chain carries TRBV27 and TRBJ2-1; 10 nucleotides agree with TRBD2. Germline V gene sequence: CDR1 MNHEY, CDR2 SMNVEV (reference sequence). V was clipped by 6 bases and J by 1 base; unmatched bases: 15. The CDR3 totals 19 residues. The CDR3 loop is CASSQNPGLARLSYNEQFF. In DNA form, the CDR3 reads TGTGCCAGCAGCCAAAACCCGGGACTAGCGCGACTTTCCTACAATGAGCAGTTCTTC.

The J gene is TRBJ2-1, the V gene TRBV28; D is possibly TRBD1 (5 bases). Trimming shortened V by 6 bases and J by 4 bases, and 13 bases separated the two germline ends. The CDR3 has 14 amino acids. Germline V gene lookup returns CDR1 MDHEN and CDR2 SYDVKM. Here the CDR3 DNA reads TGTGCCAGCAGATTCAGGACATTTTACAATGAGCAGTTCTTC. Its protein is CASRFRTFYNEQFF.

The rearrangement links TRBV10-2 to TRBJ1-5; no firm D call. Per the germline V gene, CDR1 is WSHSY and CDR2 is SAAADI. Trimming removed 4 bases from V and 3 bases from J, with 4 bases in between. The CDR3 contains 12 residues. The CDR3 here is CASSGNNQPQHF. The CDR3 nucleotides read TGCGCCAGCAGTGGGAACAATCAGCCCCAGCATTTT.

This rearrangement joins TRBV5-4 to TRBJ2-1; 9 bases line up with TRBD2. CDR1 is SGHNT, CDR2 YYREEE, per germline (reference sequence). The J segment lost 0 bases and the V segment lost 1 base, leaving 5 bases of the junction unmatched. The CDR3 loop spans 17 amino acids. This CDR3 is CASSLRLAGFSYNEQFF. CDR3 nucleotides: TGTGCCAGCAGCTTGAGGCTAGCGGGATTCTCCTACAATGAGCAGTTCTTC.

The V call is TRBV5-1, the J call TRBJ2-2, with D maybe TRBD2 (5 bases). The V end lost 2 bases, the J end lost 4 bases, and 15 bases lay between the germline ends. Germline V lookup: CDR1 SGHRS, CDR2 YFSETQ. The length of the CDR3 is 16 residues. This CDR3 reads CASSFSTGWGTGELFF. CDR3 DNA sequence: TGCGCCAGCAGCTTCTCTACGGGGTGGGGCACCGGGGAGCTGTTTTTT.

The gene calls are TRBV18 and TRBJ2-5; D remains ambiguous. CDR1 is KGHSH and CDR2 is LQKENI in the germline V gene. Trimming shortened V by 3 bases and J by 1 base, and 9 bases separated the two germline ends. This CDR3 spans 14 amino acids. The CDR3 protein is CASSPQNSQETQYF. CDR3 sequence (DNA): TGTGCCAGCTCACCGCAGAATTCCCAAGAGACCCAGTACTTC.

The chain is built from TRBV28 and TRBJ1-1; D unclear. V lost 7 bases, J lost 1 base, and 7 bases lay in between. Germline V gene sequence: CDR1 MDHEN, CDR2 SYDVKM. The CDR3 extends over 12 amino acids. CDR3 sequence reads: CASNPPNTEAFF. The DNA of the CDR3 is TGTGCCAGCAACCCGCCGAACACTGAAGCTTTCTTT.

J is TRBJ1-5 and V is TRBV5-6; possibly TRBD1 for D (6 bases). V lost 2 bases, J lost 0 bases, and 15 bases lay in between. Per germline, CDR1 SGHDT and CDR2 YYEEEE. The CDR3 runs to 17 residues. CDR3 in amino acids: CASSLYLQGDSNQPQHF. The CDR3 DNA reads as TGTGCCAGCAGCTTATACTTACAGGGTGATAGCAATCAGCCCCAGCATTTT.

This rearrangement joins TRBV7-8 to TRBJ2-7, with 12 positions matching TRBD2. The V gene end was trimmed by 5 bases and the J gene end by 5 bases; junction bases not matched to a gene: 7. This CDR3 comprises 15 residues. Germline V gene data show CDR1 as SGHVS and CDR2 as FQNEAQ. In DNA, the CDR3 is TGTGCCAGCAGCCCGCGACTAGCGGGAGTAAACGAGCAGTACTTC. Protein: CASSPRLAGVNEQYF. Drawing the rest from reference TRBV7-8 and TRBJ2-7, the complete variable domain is GAGVSQSPRYKVAKRGQDVALRCDPISGHVSLFWYQQALGQGPEFLTYFQNEAQLDKSGLPSDRFFAERPEGSVSTLKIQRTQQEDSAVYLCASSPRLAGVNEQYFGPGTRLTVT.

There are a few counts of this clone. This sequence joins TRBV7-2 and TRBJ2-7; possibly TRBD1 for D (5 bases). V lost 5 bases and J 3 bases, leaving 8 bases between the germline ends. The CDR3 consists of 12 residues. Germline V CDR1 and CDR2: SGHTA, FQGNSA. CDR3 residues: CASSQGLYEQYF. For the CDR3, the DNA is TGTGCCAGCAGCCAGGGCCTCTACGAGCAGTACTTC.

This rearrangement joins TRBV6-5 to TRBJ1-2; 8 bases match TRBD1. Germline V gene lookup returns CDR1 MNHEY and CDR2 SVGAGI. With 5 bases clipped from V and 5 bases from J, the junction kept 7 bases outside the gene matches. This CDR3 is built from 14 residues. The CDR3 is CASSTTGEWYGYTF. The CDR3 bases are TGTGCCAGCAGTACGACAGGGGAGTGGTATGGCTACACCTTC.

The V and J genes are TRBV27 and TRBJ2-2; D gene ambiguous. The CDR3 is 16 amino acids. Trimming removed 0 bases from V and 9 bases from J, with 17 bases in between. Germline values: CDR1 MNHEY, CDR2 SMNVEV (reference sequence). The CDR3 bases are TGTGCCAGCAGTTTATCGACGGCGCCTGTACGACGGGAGCTGTTTTTT. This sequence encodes CASSLSTAPVRRELFF.

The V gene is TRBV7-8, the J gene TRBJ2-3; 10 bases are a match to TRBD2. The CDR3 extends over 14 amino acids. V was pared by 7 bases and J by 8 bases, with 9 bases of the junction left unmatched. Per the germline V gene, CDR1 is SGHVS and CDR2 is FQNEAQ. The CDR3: CASNLAGAVPTQYF. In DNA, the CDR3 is TGTGCCAGCAATCTAGCGGGAGCTGTGCCTACGCAGTATTTT.

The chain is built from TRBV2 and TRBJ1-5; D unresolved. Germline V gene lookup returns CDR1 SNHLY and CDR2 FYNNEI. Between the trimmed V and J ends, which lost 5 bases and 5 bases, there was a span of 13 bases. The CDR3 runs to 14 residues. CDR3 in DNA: TGTGCCAGCAGTTGGTCGGGGTCCGATCAGCCCCAGCATTTT. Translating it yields CASSWSGSDQPQHF.

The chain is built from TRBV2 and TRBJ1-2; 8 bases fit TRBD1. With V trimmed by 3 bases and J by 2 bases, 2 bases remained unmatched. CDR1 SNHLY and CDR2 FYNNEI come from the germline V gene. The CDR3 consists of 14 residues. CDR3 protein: CASSDGQGNYGYTF. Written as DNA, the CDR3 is TGTGCCAGCAGTGACGGACAGGGCAACTATGGCTACACCTTC. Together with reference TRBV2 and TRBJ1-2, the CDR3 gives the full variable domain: EPEVTQTPSHQVTQMGQEVILRCVPISNHLYFYWYRQILGQKVEFLVSFYNNEISEKSEIFDDQFSVERPDGSNFTLKIRSTKLEDSAMYFCASSDGQGNYGYTFGSGTRLTVV.

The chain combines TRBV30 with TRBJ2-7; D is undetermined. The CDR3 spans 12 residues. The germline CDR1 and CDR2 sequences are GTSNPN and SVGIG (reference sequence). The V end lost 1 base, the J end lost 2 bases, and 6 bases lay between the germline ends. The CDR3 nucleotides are TGTGCCTGGAGTGCCAGCCCCTACGAGCAGTACTTC. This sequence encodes CAWSASPYEQYF.

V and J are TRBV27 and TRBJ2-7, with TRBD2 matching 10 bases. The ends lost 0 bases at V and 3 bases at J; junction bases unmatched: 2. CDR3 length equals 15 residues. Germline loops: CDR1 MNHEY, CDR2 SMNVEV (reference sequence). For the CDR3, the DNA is TGTGCCAGCAGTTTATCCGCTAGCGGGGGCTACGAGCAGTACTTC. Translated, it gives CASSLSASGGYEQYF.